This T cell receptor (beta chain) was obtained from a study of T cells in Graves' hyperthyroidism and ophthalmopathy. Whole-study findings and limits: In simple terms, a model built on 13 V-J features told ophthalmopathy apart from stable hyperthyroidism.

The source material, RNA transcripts, was used to amplify TCR beta CDR3 regions. The TCR CDR3 first-round RT-PCR relied on the HTBI primer set. TCRdb re-analysed the multiplex PCR reads in MiXCR, keeping a single row per CDR3 protein. The sample has 600,000 or so distinct CDR3 sequences, roughly 14% seen once; the top ten hold around 13%. In germline, CDR1 is MDHEN, CDR2 SYDVKM. The ends lost 8 bases at V and 3 bases at J; junction bases unmatched: 15. This CDR3 is built from 17 residues. This clonotype was seen at least ten times. No antigen is known for it. Sequenced: blood. This clonotype was obtained from a woman aged 45-65 years with Graves' ophthalmopathy. This rearrangement joins TRBV28 to TRBJ2-3, with 9 bases that match TRBD2. The CDR3 sequence is CASRTGGSGSLTDTQYF. DNA for the CDR3: TGTGCCAGCCGCACGGGGGGTAGCGGGAGTTTAACAGATACGCAGTATTTT.